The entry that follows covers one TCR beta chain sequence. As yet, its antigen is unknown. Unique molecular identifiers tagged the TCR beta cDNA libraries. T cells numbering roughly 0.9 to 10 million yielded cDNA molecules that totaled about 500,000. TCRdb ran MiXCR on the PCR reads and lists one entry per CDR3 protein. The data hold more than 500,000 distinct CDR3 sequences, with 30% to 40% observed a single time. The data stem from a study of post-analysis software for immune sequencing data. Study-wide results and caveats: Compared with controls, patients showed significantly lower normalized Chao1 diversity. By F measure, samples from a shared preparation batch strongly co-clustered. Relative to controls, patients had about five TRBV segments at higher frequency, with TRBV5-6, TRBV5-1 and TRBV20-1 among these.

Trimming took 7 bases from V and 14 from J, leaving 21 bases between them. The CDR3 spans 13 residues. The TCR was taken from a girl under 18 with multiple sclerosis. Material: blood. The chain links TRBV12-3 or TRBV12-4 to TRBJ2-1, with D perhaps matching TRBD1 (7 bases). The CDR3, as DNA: TGTGCCAGCAACACCGCCGCAGGGGGGCAGAAGTTCTTC. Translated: CASNTAAGGQKFF.